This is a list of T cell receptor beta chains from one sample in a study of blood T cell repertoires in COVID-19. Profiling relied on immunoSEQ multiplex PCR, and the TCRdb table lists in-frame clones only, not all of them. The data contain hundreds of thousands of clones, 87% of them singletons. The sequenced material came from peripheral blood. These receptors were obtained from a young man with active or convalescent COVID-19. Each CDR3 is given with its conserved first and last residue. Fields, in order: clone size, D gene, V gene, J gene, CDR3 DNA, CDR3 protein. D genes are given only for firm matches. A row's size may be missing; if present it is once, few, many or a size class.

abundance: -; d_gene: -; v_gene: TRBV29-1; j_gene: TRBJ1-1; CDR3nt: TGCAGCGCCGACTGGGAGCTGAACACTGAAGCTTTCTTT; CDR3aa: CSADWELNTEAFF
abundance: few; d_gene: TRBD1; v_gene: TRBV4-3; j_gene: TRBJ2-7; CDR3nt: TGCGCCAGCAGCCAAATACAGGGGAGCGAGCAGTACTTC; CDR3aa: CASSQIQGSEQYF
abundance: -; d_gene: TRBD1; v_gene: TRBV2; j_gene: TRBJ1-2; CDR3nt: TGTGCCAGCCGAGCCCGCTTGGGACAGGATGGCTACACCTTC; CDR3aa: CASRARLGQDGYTF
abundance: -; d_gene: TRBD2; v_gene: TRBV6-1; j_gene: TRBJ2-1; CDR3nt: TGTGCCAGCAGTGGGACCATAGCGGGTTTAAGGAATGAGCAGTTCTTC; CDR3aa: CASSGTIAGLRNEQFF
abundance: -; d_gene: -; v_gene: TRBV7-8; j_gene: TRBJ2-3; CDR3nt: TGTGCCAGCAGCTTATGGGAGCCGGATACGCAGTATTTT; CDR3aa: CASSLWEPDTQYF
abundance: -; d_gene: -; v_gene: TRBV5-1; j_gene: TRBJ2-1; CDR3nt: TGCGCCAGCAGCTTGGGACTAGGTCAAGAGCAGTTCTTC; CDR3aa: CASSLGLGQEQFF
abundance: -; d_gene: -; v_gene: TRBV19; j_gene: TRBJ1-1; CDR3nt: TGTGCCAGTAGGGAAACCGGGGACACTGAAGCTTTCTTT; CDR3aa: CASRETGDTEAFF
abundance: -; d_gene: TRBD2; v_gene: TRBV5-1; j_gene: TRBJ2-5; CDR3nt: TGCGCCAGCAGCGTAGGACTAGCGGGGGCTCAAGAGACCCAGTACTTC; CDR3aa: CASSVGLAGAQETQYF
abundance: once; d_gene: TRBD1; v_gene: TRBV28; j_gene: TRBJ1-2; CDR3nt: TGTGCCAGCAGTTCCCGGACAGGGGGCGCGGACGGCTACACCTTC; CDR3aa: CASSSRTGGADGYTF
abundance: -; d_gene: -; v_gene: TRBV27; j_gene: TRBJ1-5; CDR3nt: TGTGCCAGCAGTACGAGAGGTAGCAATCAGCCCCAGCATTTT; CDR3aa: CASSTRGSNQPQHF
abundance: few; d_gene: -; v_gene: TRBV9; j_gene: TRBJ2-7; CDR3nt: TGTGCCAGCAGCGTGGACAGCTCCTACGAGCAGTACTTC; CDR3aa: CASSVDSSYEQYF
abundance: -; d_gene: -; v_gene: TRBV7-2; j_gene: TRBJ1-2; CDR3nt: TGTGCCAGCAGCTTAGATCGCTCCGGTTTCTATGGCTACACCTTC; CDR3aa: CASSLDRSGFYGYTF
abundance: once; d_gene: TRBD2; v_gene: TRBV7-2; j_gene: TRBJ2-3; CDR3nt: TGTGCCAGCAGCTTAGCGCGACTAGCGGGGGGTACAGATACGCAGTATTTT; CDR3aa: CASSLARLAGGTDTQYF
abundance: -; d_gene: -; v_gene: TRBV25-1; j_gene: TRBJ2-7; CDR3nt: TGTGCCAGCAGTGCCCAAGCGCACGAGCAGTACTTC; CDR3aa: CASSAQAHEQYF
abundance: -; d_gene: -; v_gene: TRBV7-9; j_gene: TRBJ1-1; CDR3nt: TGTGCCAGCAGCTTAGGGCCAGGTGAAGCTTTCTTT; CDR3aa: CASSLGPGEAFF
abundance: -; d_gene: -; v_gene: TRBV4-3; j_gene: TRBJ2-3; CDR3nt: TGCGCCAGCAGCCAAGGGGCAGTAAGCACAGATACGCAGTATTTT; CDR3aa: CASSQGAVSTDTQYF
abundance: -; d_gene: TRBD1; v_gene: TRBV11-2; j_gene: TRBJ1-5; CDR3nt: TGTGCCAGCAGCTCGGGACAGCCAAATCAGCCCCAGCATTTT; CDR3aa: CASSSGQPNQPQHF
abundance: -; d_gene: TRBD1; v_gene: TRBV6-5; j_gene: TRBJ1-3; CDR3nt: TGTGCCAGCAGTTCTGGGACAGCTGGAAACACCATATATTTT; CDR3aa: CASSSGTAGNTIYF
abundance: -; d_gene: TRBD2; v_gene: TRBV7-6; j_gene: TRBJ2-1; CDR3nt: TGTGCCAGCAGCCGGGTCGCCGGACTAGCGGGAAATGAGCAGTTCTTC; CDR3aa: CASSRVAGLAGNEQFF
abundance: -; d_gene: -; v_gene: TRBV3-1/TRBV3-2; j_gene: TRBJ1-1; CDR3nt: TGTGCCAGCAGCCAAGAAGGAGGGGACACTGAAGCTTTCTTT; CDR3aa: CASSQEGGDTEAFF
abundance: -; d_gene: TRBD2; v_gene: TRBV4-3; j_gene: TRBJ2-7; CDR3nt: TGCGCCAGCAGCCAAGAACCGGGACTAGCGAGTTACGAGCAGTACTTC; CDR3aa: CASSQEPGLASYEQYF
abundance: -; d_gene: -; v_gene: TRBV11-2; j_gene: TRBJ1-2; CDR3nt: TGTGCCAGCAGCTCATCAGTCCAACGGAGGCGCACCTTC; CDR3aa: CASSSSVQRRRTF
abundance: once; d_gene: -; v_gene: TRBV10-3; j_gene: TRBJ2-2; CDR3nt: TGTGCCATCAGGCCGGGATCGAACACCGGGGAGCTGTTTTTT; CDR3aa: CAIRPGSNTGELFF
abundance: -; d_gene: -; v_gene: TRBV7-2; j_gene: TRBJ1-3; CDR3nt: TGTGCCAGCAGCACCGCGACAGGCGGCACCATATATTTT; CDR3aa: CASSTATGGTIYF
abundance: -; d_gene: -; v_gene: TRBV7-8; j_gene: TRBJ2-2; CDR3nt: TGTGCCAGCCGGGTTCGGGGGACTGGAGGCACCGGGGAGCTGTTTTTT; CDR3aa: CASRVRGTGGTGELFF
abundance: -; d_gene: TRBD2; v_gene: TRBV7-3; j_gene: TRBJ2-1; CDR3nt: TGTGCCAGCAGCTTAACCGGCGGGAGCTCCTACAATGAGCAGTTCTTC; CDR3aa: CASSLTGGSSYNEQFF
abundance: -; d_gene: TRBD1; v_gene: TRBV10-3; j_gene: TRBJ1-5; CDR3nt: TGTGCCACCCCCAGAAAGGGGGCTGATCAGCCCCAGCATTTT; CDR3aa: CATPRKGADQPQHF
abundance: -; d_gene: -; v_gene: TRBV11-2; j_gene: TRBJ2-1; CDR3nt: TGTGCCAGCAGCCGAAGTAGTAGCTCCTACAATGAGCAGTTCTTC; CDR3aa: CASSRSSSSYNEQFF
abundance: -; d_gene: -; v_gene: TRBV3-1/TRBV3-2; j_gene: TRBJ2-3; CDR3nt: TGTGCCAGCAGCCACCATACCCGGGGTTTT; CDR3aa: CASSHHTRGF
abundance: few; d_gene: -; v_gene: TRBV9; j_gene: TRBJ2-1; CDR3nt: TGTGCCAGCAGCGTAGAGGCGGGGAACTACAATGAGCAGTTCTTC; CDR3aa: CASSVEAGNYNEQFF
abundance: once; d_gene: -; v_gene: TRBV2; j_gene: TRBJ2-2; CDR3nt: TGTGCCAGCAGTGAAGCGCGGGGGCTTTCCACCGGGGAGCTGTTTTTT; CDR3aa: CASSEARGLSTGELFF
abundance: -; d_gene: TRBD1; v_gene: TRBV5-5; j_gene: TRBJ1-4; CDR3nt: TGTGCCAGCAGCTGGGGGGACAGGGGAGCTGAAAAACTGTTTTTT; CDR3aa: CASSWGDRGAEKLFF
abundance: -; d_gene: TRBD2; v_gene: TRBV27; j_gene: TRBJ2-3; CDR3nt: TGTGCCAGCAGTTGGACTAGCGGCCTTTGGGATACGCAGTATTTT; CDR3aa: CASSWTSGLWDTQYF
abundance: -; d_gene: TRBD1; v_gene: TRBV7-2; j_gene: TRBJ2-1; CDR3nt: TGTGCCAGCAGCACAGGGGCCCGGCAGGAGCAGTTCTTC; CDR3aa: CASSTGARQEQFF
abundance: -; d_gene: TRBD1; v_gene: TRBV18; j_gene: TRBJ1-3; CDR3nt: TGTGCCAGCTCACCTAGGGCAGGGGGCGAAGGTTCTGGAAACACCATATATTTT; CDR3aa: CASSPRAGGEGSGNTIYF
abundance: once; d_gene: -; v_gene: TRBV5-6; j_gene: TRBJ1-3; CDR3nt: TGTGCCAGCAGCAGGGGGACGTCTGGAAACACCATATATTTT; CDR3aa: CASSRGTSGNTIYF
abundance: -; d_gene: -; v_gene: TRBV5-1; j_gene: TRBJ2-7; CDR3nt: TGCGCCAGCAGCTTGGCAGGGCAACCCTACGAGCAGTACTTC; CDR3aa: CASSLAGQPYEQYF
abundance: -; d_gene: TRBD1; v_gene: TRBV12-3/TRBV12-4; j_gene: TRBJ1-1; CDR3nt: TGTGCCAGCAGTTTGGGACAGCACACTGAAGCTTTCTTT; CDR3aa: CASSLGQHTEAFF
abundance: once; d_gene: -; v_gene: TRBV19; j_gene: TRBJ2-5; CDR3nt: TGTGCCAGAAGGAGTAGGGAGACCCAGTACTTC; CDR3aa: CARRSRETQYF
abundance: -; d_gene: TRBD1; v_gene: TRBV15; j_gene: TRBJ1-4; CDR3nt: TGTGCCACCAGCAGGGACAGGGCAACTAATGAAAAACTGTTTTTT; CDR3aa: CATSRDRATNEKLFF
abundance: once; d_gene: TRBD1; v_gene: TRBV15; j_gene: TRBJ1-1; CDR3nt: TGTGCCACCAGCAGTAAGGGGGCCCTGAACACTGAAGCTTTCTTT; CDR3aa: CATSSKGALNTEAFF